The clone carrying this TCR beta chain was found many times. Its antigen is not identified. These data are taken from a study of molecular identifiers for immune sequencing clone quantification. Study results and limitations: Researchers reportedly could pick up spiked Jurkat TCR RNA from one cell mixed into some 1 million naive cells.

CDR1 SEHNR and CDR2 FQNEAQ come from the germline V gene (reference sequence). This CDR3 region has 14 residues. Trimming took 5 bases from V and 2 from J, leaving 9 bases between them. MiXCR was run by TCRdb on the PCR reads, yielding one entry per CDR3 protein. The sample holds about 510,000 distinct CDR3 sequences, about 21% seen once. The gene calls are TRBV7-9 and TRBJ2-2; D gene unclear. This clonotype originated in a human donor in good health. Some libraries in this study had Jurkat cell RNA spiked in. Sequencing input: naive CD8+ T cells from blood, with Jurkat cell RNA spiked in. The subset: FACS-sorted CD8+CD4-CCR7+CD45RA+ naive T cells. The CDR3 region is CASSPFGNTGELFF. The CDR3 DNA reads TGTGCCAGCAGCCCCTTTGGAAACACCGGGGAGCTGTTTTTT.